Listed here are 7 T cell receptor beta chains from one sample, sequenced in a study of blood T cells in healthy people across ages. Primed by a sample-barcoded 5' primer and a J-beta primer mix, a second PCR proceeded for about 7 to 11 cycles. TCRdb independently ran MiXCR on the 5' RACE reads; one entry per CDR3 protein. The data contain 780,000 or so distinct CDR3 sequences, approximately 60% of them singletons. Material for sequencing was blood. The source of these receptors is a middle-aged man in good health.

This chain joins TRBV7-2 and TRBJ2-1; 7 positions match TRBD2. The junction had 7 bases not matched to a gene; V was cut back by 4 bases and J by 10 bases. There are 13 residues in the CDR3. Germline loops: CDR1 SGHTA, CDR2 FQGNSA. The CDR3 region is CASSYTSAGEQFF. CDR3 DNA: TGTGCCAGCAGCTATACTTCAGCGGGGGAGCAGTTCTTC.

The chain carries TRBV29-1 and TRBJ2-3, with a tentative D call TRBD1 (6 bases). CDR1 is SQVTM, CDR2 ANQGSEA, per germline. V dropped 5 bases and J dropped 2 bases, with 17 bases sitting between them. CDR3 length equals 15 residues. CDR3 loop: CSVTTGTFPTDTQYF. In DNA, the CDR3 is TGCAGCGTTACAACAGGGACGTTCCCCACAGATACGCAGTATTTT.

V and J are TRBV27 and TRBJ2-3, with a weak D call TRBD1 (5 bases). Trimming cost V 2 bases and J 5 bases, with 17 bases left between them. The CDR3 has 16 amino acids. Germline loops: CDR1 MNHEY, CDR2 SMNVEV (reference sequence). The CDR3 nucleotides are TGTGCCAGCAGTTTAACGTGGCAGGGTGGAATAGATACGCAGTATTTT. This gives the protein CASSLTWQGGIDTQYF.

This chain joins TRBV29-1 and TRBJ1-2, with D unresolved. Trimming pared 0 bases from V and 7 bases from J, leaving 12 bases between. The germline CDR1 and CDR2 sequences are SQVTM and ANQGSEA. The CDR3 has 13 amino acids. The CDR3 DNA reads as TGCAGCGTTGAAGATCTTAGCAGGACTGGCTACACCTTC. Amino acids: CSVEDLSRTGYTF.

This clonotype was counted between two and nine times. Sequence at one end of the junction differs from germline and may be a read error. CDR3 nucleotide sequence: TGTAGTGCTAGTCAGACAGGGGGCACTGAAGCTTTCTTT. Encoded protein: CSASQTGGTEAFF. The gene calls are TRBV20-1 and TRBJ1-1; 9 nucleotides match TRBD1. The germline V gene encodes CDR1 DFQATT and CDR2 SNEGSKA (reference sequence). This CDR3 comprises 13 residues.

The V and J genes are TRBV7-9 and TRBJ1-2; D is perhaps TRBD1 (5 bases). V lost 3 bases to trimming and J lost 8 bases, with 19 bases between them. This CDR3 comprises 15 residues. Germline CDR1 and CDR2: SEHNR and FQNEAQ (reference sequence). The CDR3, as DNA: TGTGCCAGCAGCTTTGTTGGGACGGCCTCGGAGGGCTACACCTTC. This codes for CASSFVGTASEGYTF.

This clonotype appeared a few times. This sequence joins TRBV7-8 and TRBJ2-1; no reliable D call. CDR3 length: 14 amino acids. Germline CDR1 SGHVS, CDR2 FQNEAQ. Deletions cut 2 bases from V and 7 bases from J, with 12 bases between. CDR3 DNA: TGTGCCAGCAGCTTAAGGTTGGGCTGGAATGAGCAGTTCTTC. It translates to CASSLRLGWNEQFF. Full variable domain (missing parts from reference TRBV7-8 and TRBJ2-1): GAGVSQSPRYKVAKRGQDVALRCDPISGHVSLFWYQQALGQGPEFLTYFQNEAQLDKSGLPSDRFFAERPEGSVSTLKIQRTQQEDSAVYLCASSLRLGWNEQFFGPGTRLTVL.